These T cell receptor beta chains were read from a single sample in a study of regulatory T cells. Sequencing used immunoSEQ multiplex PCR; TCRdb keeps in-frame clones, though not all of them. Of 30,000 to 40,000 clones listed, 89% are singletons. Input material: conventional CD4+ T cells sorted from blood. The receptors derive from a young adult with CD3G deficiency. Both conserved end residues are part of each CDR3. Each record gives: V gene, D gene, clone size, J gene, CDR3 DNA, CDR3 protein. A D gene is named only where the DNA matches it firmly. A row's size may be missing; if present it is once, few, many or a size class.

V: TRBV11-2
D: .
size: .
J: TRBJ2-3
DNA: TGTGCCAGCAGCTTAAACCCCAGGGGAAGTGATACGCAGTATTTT
CDR3: CASSLNPRGSDTQYF

V: TRBV6-1
D: TRBD1
size: .
J: TRBJ2-7
DNA: TGTGCCTCCGCCGGGACAGGGTCCTACGAGCAGTACTTC
CDR3: CASAGTGSYEQYF

V: TRBV28
D: .
size: .
J: TRBJ2-7
DNA: TGTGCCAGCCTTGGGACATTCTCGAACGAGCAGTACTTC
CDR3: CASLGTFSNEQYF

V: TRBV5-1
D: .
size: once
J: TRBJ2-1
DNA: TGCGCCAGCAGCTTAGGCGTGGGTGGCAGGGGCAATGAGCAGTTCTTC
CDR3: CASSLGVGGRGNEQFF

V: TRBV7-6
D: .
size: .
J: TRBJ2-1
DNA: TGTGCCAGCAGCCAGGCCCCTGCAAAGAACAATGAGCAGTTCTTC
CDR3: CASSQAPAKNNEQFF

V: TRBV18
D: .
size: .
J: TRBJ1-1
DNA: TGTGCCAGCTCACTTAACGGGGCGAACACTGAAGCTTTCTTT
CDR3: CASSLNGANTEAFF

V: TRBV6-1
D: .
size: .
J: TRBJ1-1
DNA: TGTGCCAGCAGCAGAGGCGGAGGGCTAGAGGCTGAAGCTTTCTTT
CDR3: CASSRGGGLEAEAFF

V: TRBV7-9
D: TRBD1
size: .
J: TRBJ2-1
DNA: TGTGCCAGCAGCCGCGGGACAGGGGTTGTCAATGAGCAGTTCTTC
CDR3: CASSRGTGVVNEQFF

V: TRBV5-1
D: .
size: .
J: TRBJ2-3
DNA: TGCGCCAGCAGCGCCCTGGCCGACGGGAGTGGTGCAGATACGCAGTATTTT
CDR3: CASSALADGSGADTQYF

V: TRBV6-1
D: TRBD1
size: .
J: TRBJ2-2
DNA: TGTGCCAGCAGTGCCTGGGACAGGAGAATTAGGACCGGGGAGCTGTTTTTT
CDR3: CASSAWDRRIRTGELFF

V: TRBV4-1
D: TRBD2
size: .
J: TRBJ2-1
DNA: TGCGCCAGCAGCCAAGCCCGAGAGCGGGGGGGCGGTGAGCAGTTCTTC
CDR3: CASSQARERGGGEQFF